What follows is one T cell receptor (beta chain) and its context. Trimming cost V 7 bases and J 1 base, with 11 bases left between them. Looked up from germline, CDR1 is SNHLY and CDR2 is FYNNEI. The CDR3 totals 13 residues. How the authors handled the data: Nucleated cell counts were estimated from reference gene primer amplification. Assay used: immunoSEQ multiplex PCR; TCRdb lists only in-frame clones, some missing. That table furnishes V, J and clone size, whereas the DNA furnished D and trimming. Of approximately 180,000 clones in the sample, 85% to 90% were seen once. The data derive from a study of blood T cell repertoires in COVID-19.

The V call is TRBV2, the J call TRBJ2-7, with D tentatively TRBD1 (7 bases). The receptor's source is a woman in her 70s with COVID-19, enrolled during active disease. Sequencing was done on a sample of peripheral blood. The CDR3 loop reads CASMGGQSYEQYF. The DNA for the CDR3 is TGTGCCAGCATGGGGGGACAGTCCTACGAGCAGTACTTC.